These 23 T cell receptor beta chains originate from one sample sequenced in a study of blood T cell repertoires in COVID-19. Repertoires were generated with immunoSEQ multiplex PCR, while TCRdb's copy carries only in-frame clones and drops some. The sample shows 200,000 or so clones, about 87% of them seen only once. The sample consisted of PBMCs or T cells enriched from blood (not recorded which). Source of these receptors: a woman in her 30s who had recovered from COVID-19.

This chain connects TRBV4-2 to TRBJ1-2; 8 bases map to TRBD1. Germline V gene data show CDR1 as LGHNA and CDR2 as YNFKEQ. V dropped 2 bases and J dropped 0; count of bases not matched to a gene: 5. This CDR3 is built from 16 residues. The CDR3 region is CASSQIQGGANYGYTF. For the CDR3, the DNA is TGTGCCAGCAGCCAAATACAGGGGGGAGCTAACTATGGCTACACCTTC.

This clone was observed once. V usage is TRBV14 and J usage is TRBJ1-1; 9 bases fit TRBD1. The junction had 16 bases not matched to a gene; V was cut back by 4 bases and J by 1 base. Germline CDR1 reads SGHDN; CDR2 reads FVKESK. The CDR3 contains 19 residues. The CDR3 here is CASSRNKIWDREANTEAFF. The CDR3 nucleotides read TGTGCCAGCAGCCGCAATAAAATATGGGACAGGGAAGCGAACACTGAAGCTTTCTTT.

The V call is TRBV5-4, the J call TRBJ1-3; D gene unclear. CDR1 SGHNT and CDR2 YYREEE come from the germline V gene (reference sequence). This CDR3 has 14 amino acids. The V gene lost 4 bases and the J gene lost 0 bases, with 8 bases spanning the gap. The CDR3: CASSQQHSGNTIYF. The CDR3 bases are TGTGCCAGCAGCCAACAGCACTCTGGAAACACCATATATTTT.

J is TRBJ2-3 and V is TRBV4-2; 11 positions agree with TRBD2. Germline V CDR1 and CDR2: LGHNA, YNFKEQ. The ends lost 3 bases at V and 2 bases at J; junction bases unmatched: 10. The CDR3 has 18 residues. For the CDR3, the DNA is TGTGCCAGCAGCCATGAAACTCGACTAGCGGGGTACACAGATACGCAGTATTTT. This sequence encodes CASSHETRLAGYTDTQYF.

This chain connects TRBV7-3 to TRBJ2-6; tentatively, D is TRBD1 (6 bases). This CDR3 comprises 15 residues. V gave up 2 bases and J gave up 2 bases, with 7 bases separating them. CDR1 is SGHTA, CDR2 FQGTGA, per germline. In DNA, the CDR3 is TGTGCCAGCAGCTTAGGGGGCACTGGGGCCAACGTCCTGACTTTC. Protein sequence: CASSLGGTGANVLTF.

With regard to this clone: One junction end does not reproduce the germline sequence, and a read error may be involved. The chain joins TRBV7-7 to TRBJ2-1; a weak D match, TRBD2 (6 bases). The CDR3 extends over 14 amino acids. Germline CDR1 and CDR2: SSHAT and FNYEAQ (reference sequence). The chain's CDR3 is CASSPGVGFNEQFF. CDR3 sequence (DNA): TGTGCTAGCAGCCCGGGAGTCGGGTTCAATGAGCAGTTCTTC.

The V call is TRBV5-6, the J call TRBJ1-2; 8 nucleotides line up with TRBD1. The CDR3 extends over 13 amino acids. The germline gives CDR1 SGHDT, CDR2 YYEEEE. After removal of 4 bases from V and 8 bases from J, the junction contained 7 bases not matched to a gene. CDR3 residues: CASSPGQGEGYTF. The DNA for the CDR3 is TGTGCCAGCAGCCCCGGACAGGGCGAGGGCTACACCTTC.

V and J are TRBV11-2 and TRBJ2-7, with 9 bases matching TRBD1. Per the germline V gene, CDR1 is SGHAT and CDR2 is FQNNGV. The CDR3 has 16 residues. The V segment lost 0 bases and the J segment 2 bases; nucleotides outside the gene matches: 5. Written as DNA, the CDR3 is TGTGCCAGCAGCTTAGAAGGGGACAGGGCCACCTACGAGCAGTACTTC. Translating it yields CASSLEGDRATYEQYF.

The rearrangement links TRBV6-6 to TRBJ1-3; 7 positions match TRBD1. Looked up from germline, CDR1 is MNHNY and CDR2 is SVGAGI (reference sequence). The CDR3 consists of 15 residues. Trimming at V came to 5 bases and at J to 3 bases, leaving 7 bases not matched to a gene. The chain's CDR3 is CASSKDRLNGNTIYF. Here the CDR3 DNA reads TGTGCCAGCAGTAAGGACAGGTTGAATGGAAACACCATATATTTT.

The chain uses TRBV29-1 and TRBJ2-7; tentative D call: TRBD1 (5 bases). The CDR3 has 11 amino acids. V dropped 5 bases and J dropped 5 bases, with 10 bases sitting between them. Germline V lookup: CDR1 SQVTM, CDR2 ANQGSEA. CDR3 residues: CSVSDINEQYF. The CDR3 nucleotides read TGCAGCGTTTCGGACATCAACGAGCAGTACTTC.

The chain recombines TRBV18 with TRBJ1-6; D not certain. CDR3 size: 13 residues. Trimming took off 0 bases at V and 10 bases at J, with 7 bases between the two ends. Germline loops: CDR1 KGHSH, CDR2 LQKENI. This chain's CDR3 is CASSPPRRSPLHF. In DNA form, the CDR3 reads TGTGCCAGCTCACCACCGAGGCGATCACCCCTCCACTTT.

In this sample, this clone turned up a few times. The CDR3 is CATSRDSGTGDYEQYF. CDR3 bases: TGTGCCACCAGCAGAGACTCCGGGACAGGGGACTACGAGCAGTACTTC. The chain couples TRBV15 to TRBJ2-7, with 10 bases matching TRBD1. Germline V gene data show CDR1 as LNHNV and CDR2 as YYDKDF (reference sequence). The CDR3 totals 16 residues. V was clipped by 0 bases and J by 3 bases; unmatched bases: 5.

The genes are TRBV6-5 and TRBJ1-4, with 9 bases aligning to TRBD1. Losses at the gene ends were 2 bases for V and 5 bases for J; bases not matched to a gene: 6. The CDR3 runs 16 residues. From germline, CDR1 is MNHEY and CDR2 SVGAGI. CDR3: CASSYGTGLGNEKLFF. The CDR3 DNA follows: TGTGCCAGCAGTTACGGGACAGGGTTGGGGAATGAAAAACTGTTTTTT.

The chain couples TRBV7-2 to TRBJ2-7, with TRBD1 as a possible D gene (5 bases). Germline CDR1 reads SGHTA; CDR2 reads FQGNSA. CDR3 length equals 14 residues. V lost 3 bases, J lost 3 bases, and 12 bases lay in between. This chain's CDR3 is CASSLSRDGYEQYF. DNA of the CDR3: TGTGCCAGCAGCTTGTCCAGGGATGGCTACGAGCAGTACTTC.

The V gene is TRBV18, the J gene TRBJ2-5; D possibly corresponds to TRBD2 (5 bases). Trimming left V 5 bases short and J 1 base short, with 17 bases between. Germline-derived CDR1 and CDR2 are KGHSH and LQKENI. CDR3 length: 16 residues. Here the CDR3 DNA reads TGTGCCAGCTCATCATCAGCCCCAGGAGGCCAAGAGACCCAGTACTTC. As protein: CASSSSAPGGQETQYF.

The chain uses TRBV6-5 and TRBJ1-6; 7 bases line up with TRBD1. Germline V gene lookup returns CDR1 MNHEY and CDR2 SVGAGI. J lost 9 bases, V lost 3 bases, and 8 bases had no gene match. The length of the CDR3 is 15 residues. The DNA for the CDR3 is TGTGCCAGCAGTTATGAGACAGGGCTTACTTCACCCCTCCACTTT. The encoded protein is CASSYETGLTSPLHF.

This clone was found once. The rearrangement uses TRBV6-4 and TRBJ2-5, with D possibly matching TRBD1 (6 bases). Germline-derived CDR1 and CDR2 are MRHNA and SNTAGT. CDR3 length: 13 amino acids. Deletions cut 6 bases from V and 5 bases from J, with 13 bases between. The CDR3 sequence: CASRPGVVETQYF. The CDR3 coding sequence is TGTGCCAGCAGGCCAGGGGTAGTGGAGACCCAGTACTTC.

V usage is TRBV23-1 and J usage is TRBJ2-7; D ambiguous. TRBV23-1 is recorded as an ORF, its role being uncertain. Trimming took 4 bases from V and 2 from J, leaving 15 bases between them. CDR3 length: 15 residues. CDR3 in amino acids: CASSLGANVPYEQYF. CDR3 coding DNA: TGCGCCAGCAGTCTGGGCGCGAATGTCCCCTACGAGCAGTACTTC.

This clone has more than one count but fewer than ten. A junction end diverges from the germline sequence, so it may reflect a read error. The chain combines TRBV3-1 (or the pseudogene TRBV3-2) with TRBJ2-1, with 8 bases fitting TRBD1. There are 12 residues in the CDR3. Germline V gene data show CDR1 as LGHDT and CDR2 as YNNKEL (reference sequence). CDR3 amino acids: CASSQTDRVLVF. The DNA for the CDR3 is TGTGCCAGCAGCCAAACGGACAGGGTTTTGGTCTTC.

The J gene is TRBJ1-1, the V gene TRBV15; TRBD1 matches 7 bases. With 0 bases clipped from V and 4 bases from J, the junction kept 11 bases outside the gene matches. The CDR3 totals 17 residues. Germline CDR1 LNHNV, CDR2 YYDKDF (reference sequence). The CDR3 region has the DNA TGTGCCACCAGCAGAGATGCGACAGGGCTAGGTGTCACTGAAGCTTTCTTT. It codes for CATSRDATGLGVTEAFF.

The rearrangement uses TRBV7-9 and TRBJ1-3; D uncertain. The V end was cut by 6 bases, the J end by 0 bases, with 9 bases between. This CDR3 contains 14 residues. From germline, CDR1 is SEHNR and CDR2 FQNEAQ (reference sequence). The CDR3 sequence: CASRVTDSGNTIYF. CDR3 nucleotides: TGTGCCAGCAGAGTTACAGACTCTGGAAACACCATATATTTT.

The rearrangement joins TRBV2 to TRBJ2-1, with 10 bases lining up with TRBD1. This CDR3 comprises 15 residues. The germline V gene has CDR1 SNHLY and CDR2 FYNNEI. V lost 8 bases and J lost 6; bases outside the gene matches: 10. The CDR3 coding sequence is TGTGCCAGCGGGGTGGGGACAGGGGTTTCCAATGAGCAGTTCTTC. Translating gives CASGVGTGVSNEQFF.

This chain links TRBV18 with TRBJ2-7, with TRBD1 as a possible D gene (6 bases). From germline, CDR1 is KGHSH and CDR2 LQKENI. V was clipped by 0 bases and J by 3 bases, with 12 bases between them. This CDR3 region has 15 residues. The DNA of the CDR3 is TGTGCCAGCTCACCACCGGGGGCTTTACGCTACGAGCAGTACTTC. Protein: CASSPPGALRYEQYF.